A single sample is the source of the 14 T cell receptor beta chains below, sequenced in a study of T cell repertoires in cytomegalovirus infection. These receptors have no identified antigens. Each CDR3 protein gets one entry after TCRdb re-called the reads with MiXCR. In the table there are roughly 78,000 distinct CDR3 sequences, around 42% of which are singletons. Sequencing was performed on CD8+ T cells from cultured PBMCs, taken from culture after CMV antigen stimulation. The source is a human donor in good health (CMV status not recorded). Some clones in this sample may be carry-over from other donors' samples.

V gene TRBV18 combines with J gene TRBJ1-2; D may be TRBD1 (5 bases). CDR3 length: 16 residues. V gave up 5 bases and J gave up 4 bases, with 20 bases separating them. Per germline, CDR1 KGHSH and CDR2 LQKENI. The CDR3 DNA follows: TGTGCCAGCTCAACAGGTGGGCCTACGGCAGCCTATGGCTACACCTTC. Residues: CASSTGGPTAAYGYTF.

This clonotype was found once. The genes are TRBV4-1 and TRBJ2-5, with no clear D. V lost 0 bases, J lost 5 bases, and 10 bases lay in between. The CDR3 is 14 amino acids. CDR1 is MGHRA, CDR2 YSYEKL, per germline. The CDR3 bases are TGCGCCAGCAGCCAAGATAGGCTCTCGGAGACCCAGTACTTC. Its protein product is CASSQDRLSETQYF.

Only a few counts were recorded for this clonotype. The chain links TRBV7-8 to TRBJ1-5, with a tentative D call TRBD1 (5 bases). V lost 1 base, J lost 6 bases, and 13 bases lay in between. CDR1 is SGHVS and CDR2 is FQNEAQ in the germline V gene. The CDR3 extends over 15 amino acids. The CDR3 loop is CASSLEGLQGQPQHF. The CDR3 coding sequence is TGTGCCAGCAGCTTAGAGGGCCTGCAGGGTCAGCCCCAGCATTTT. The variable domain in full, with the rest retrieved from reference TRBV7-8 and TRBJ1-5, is GAGVSQSPRYKVAKRGQDVALRCDPISGHVSLFWYQQALGQGPEFLTYFQNEAQLDKSGLPSDRFFAERPEGSVSTLKIQRTQQEDSAVYLCASSLEGLQGQPQHFGDGTRLSIL.

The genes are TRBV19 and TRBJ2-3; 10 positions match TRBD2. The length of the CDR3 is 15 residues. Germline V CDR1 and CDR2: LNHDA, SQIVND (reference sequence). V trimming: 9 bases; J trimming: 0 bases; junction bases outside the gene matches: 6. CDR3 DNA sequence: TGTGCCAGCCAACTAGCGGGGTTTAGCACAGATACGCAGTATTTT. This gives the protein CASQLAGFSTDTQYF.

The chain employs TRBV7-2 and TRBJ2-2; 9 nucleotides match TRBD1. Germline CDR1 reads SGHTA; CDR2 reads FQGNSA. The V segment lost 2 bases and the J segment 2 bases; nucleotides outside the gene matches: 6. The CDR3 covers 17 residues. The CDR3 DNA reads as TGTGCCAGCAGCTTACCGGGACAGGGTTTCAACACCGGGGAGCTGTTTTTT. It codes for CASSLPGQGFNTGELFF. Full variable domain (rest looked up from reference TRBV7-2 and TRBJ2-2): GAGVSQSPSNKVTEKGKDVELRCDPISGHTALYWYRQSLGQGLEFLIYFQGNSAPDKSGLPSDRFSAERTGGSVSTLTIQRTQQEDSAVYLCASSLPGQGFNTGELFFGEGSRLTVL.

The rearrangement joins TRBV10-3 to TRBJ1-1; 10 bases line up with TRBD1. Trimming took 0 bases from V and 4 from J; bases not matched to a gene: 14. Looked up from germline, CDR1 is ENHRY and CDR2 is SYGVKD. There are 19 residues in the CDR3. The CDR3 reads CAISESGPGTGAWGTEAFF. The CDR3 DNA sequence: TGTGCCATCAGTGAGTCGGGGCCAGGGACAGGGGCCTGGGGCACTGAAGCTTTCTTT.

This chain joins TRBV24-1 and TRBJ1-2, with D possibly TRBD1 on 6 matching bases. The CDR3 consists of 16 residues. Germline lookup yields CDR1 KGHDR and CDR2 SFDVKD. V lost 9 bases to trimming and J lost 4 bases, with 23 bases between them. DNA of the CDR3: TGTGCCACCGGAGAGGAGGGGGAGTTTTCCCGCTATGGCTACACCTTC. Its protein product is CATGEEGEFSRYGYTF.

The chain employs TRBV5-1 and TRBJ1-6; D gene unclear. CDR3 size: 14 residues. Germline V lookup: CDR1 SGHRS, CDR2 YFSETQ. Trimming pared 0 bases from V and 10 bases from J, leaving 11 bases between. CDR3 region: CASSLAGGYSPLHF. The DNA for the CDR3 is TGCGCCAGCAGCTTGGCTGGAGGGTACTCACCCCTCCACTTT.

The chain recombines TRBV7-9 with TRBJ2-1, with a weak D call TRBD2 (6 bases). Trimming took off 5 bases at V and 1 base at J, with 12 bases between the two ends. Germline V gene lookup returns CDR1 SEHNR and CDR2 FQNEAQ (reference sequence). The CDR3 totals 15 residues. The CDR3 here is CASSPPGGSYNEQFF. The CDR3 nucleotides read TGTGCCAGCAGCCCACCCGGGGGTTCCTACAATGAGCAGTTCTTC.

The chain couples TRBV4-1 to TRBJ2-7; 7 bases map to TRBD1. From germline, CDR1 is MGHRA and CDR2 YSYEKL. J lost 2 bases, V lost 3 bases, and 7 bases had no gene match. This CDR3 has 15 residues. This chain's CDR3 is CASSQTGYETYEQYF. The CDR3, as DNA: TGCGCCAGCAGCCAGACAGGGTACGAAACCTACGAGCAGTACTTC.

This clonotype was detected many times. CDR3 residues: CASSLYISYEQYF. The CDR3 DNA is TGTGCCAGCAGCTTATACATCTCCTACGAGCAGTACTTC. This chain joins TRBV7-2 and TRBJ2-7; D is ambiguous. CDR1 is SGHTA, CDR2 FQGNSA, per germline. Trimming pared 2 bases from V and 0 bases from J, leaving 5 bases between. The CDR3 is made up of 13 amino acids. The full variable domain, rest sourced from reference TRBV7-2 and TRBJ2-7, is GAGVSQSPSNKVTEKGKDVELRCDPISGHTALYWYRQSLGQGLEFLIYFQGNSAPDKSGLPSDRFSAERTGGSVSTLTIQRTQQEDSAVYLCASSLYISYEQYFGPGTRLTVT.

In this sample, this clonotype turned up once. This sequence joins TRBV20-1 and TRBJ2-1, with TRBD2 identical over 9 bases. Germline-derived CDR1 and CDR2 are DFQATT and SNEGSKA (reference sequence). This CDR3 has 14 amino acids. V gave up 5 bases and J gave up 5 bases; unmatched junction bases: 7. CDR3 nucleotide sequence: TGCAGTGCTCCAACTAGCGGGTTGAACAATGAGCAGTTCTTC. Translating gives CSAPTSGLNNEQFF.

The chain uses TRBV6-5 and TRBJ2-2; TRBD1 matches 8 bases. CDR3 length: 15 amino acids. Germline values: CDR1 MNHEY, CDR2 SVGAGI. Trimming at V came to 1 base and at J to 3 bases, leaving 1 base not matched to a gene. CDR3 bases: TGTGCCAGCAGTTACTTGACAGGGGACACCGGGGAGCTGTTTTTT. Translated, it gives CASSYLTGDTGELFF.

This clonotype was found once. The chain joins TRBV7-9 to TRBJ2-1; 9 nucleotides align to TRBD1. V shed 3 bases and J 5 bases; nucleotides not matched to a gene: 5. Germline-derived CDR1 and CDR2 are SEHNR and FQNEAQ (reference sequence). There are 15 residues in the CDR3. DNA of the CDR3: TGTGCCAGCAGCTTGGGACAGGGTTTAGACAATGAGCAGTTCTTC. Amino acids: CASSLGQGLDNEQFF.